Below, 10 T cell receptor beta chains from the same sample are listed, as sequenced in a study of T cell responses to AZD1222 COVID-19 vaccine. Sequenced by immunoSEQ multiplex PCR; TCRdb stores in-frame clones only, minus some. Of 59,000 or so clones listed, roughly four fifths were seen once; the top ten hold roughly 10%. The material was peripheral blood, obtained on day 0 of AZD1222 vaccination. Every receptor here comes from an adult in good health.

This clone has more than one count but fewer than ten. The V and J genes are TRBV10-3 and TRBJ2-7, with 9 bases identical to TRBD2. Germline values: CDR1 ENHRY, CDR2 SYGVKD. CDR3 length: 14 residues. The V and J ends lost 10 bases and 0 bases, in that order; junction bases with no gene match: 7. CDR3 nucleotide sequence: TGTGCCACCAGAGGTAGCGGGAGCTCCTACGAGCAGTACTTC. This sequence encodes CATRGSGSSYEQYF.

The CDR3 sequence: CASSLRGGTSGNTIYF. CDR3 bases: TGTGCCAGCAGCCTCCGGGGTGGCACCTCTGGAAACACCATATATTTT. This rearrangement joins TRBV3-1 (or the pseudogene TRBV3-2) to TRBJ1-3, with D uncertain. Trimming cost V 4 bases and J 0 bases, with 13 bases left between them. The CDR3 is 16 amino acids. In germline, CDR1 is LGHDT, CDR2 YNNKEL (reference sequence).

This clone was recorded only once. The V call is TRBV28, the J call TRBJ2-3; 8 bases are a match to TRBD2. V trimming: 2 bases; J trimming: 1 base; junction bases outside the gene matches: 2. CDR1 is MDHEN, CDR2 SYDVKM, per germline. This CDR3 comprises 15 residues. The CDR3 DNA follows: TGTGCCAGCAGTTTAGCGGGAGGTGGCACAGATACGCAGTATTTT. Its protein product is CASSLAGGGTDTQYF.

The chain combines TRBV5-6 with TRBJ2-7; D is unresolved. The germline gives CDR1 SGHDT, CDR2 YYEEEE. Trimming pared 4 bases from V and 2 bases from J, leaving 10 bases between. This CDR3 is 13 amino acids long. CDR3 amino acids: CASSPDGTYEQYF. CDR3 sequence (DNA): TGTGCCAGCAGCCCGGACGGCACCTACGAGCAGTACTTC.

The chain couples TRBV29-1 to TRBJ1-2; no clear D. From germline, CDR1 is SQVTM and CDR2 ANQGSEA. The V end lost 5 bases, the J end lost 2 bases, and 6 bases lay between the germline ends. The CDR3 contains 11 residues. CDR3 bases: TGCAGCGTTCGCGGGAACTATGGCTACACCTTC. Its translation: CSVRGNYGYTF.

The chain links TRBV3-1 (or the pseudogene TRBV3-2) to TRBJ1-6; 7 bases agree with TRBD1. Germline V gene sequence: CDR1 LGHDT, CDR2 YNNKEL (reference sequence). V trimming: 1 base; J trimming: 8 bases; junction bases outside the gene matches: 5. The CDR3 runs 15 residues. CDR3 loop: CASSQVTGVDSPLHF. The CDR3 DNA sequence: TGTGCCAGCAGCCAAGTTACAGGGGTAGATTCACCCCTCCACTTT.

V gene TRBV5-6 combines with J gene TRBJ1-5; D remains unclear. This CDR3 is 13 amino acids long. The germline CDR1 and CDR2 sequences are SGHDT and YYEEEE. Trimming pared 1 base from V and 6 bases from J, leaving 8 bases between. DNA of the CDR3: TGTGCCAGCAGCTTGATTTCTGGTCAGCCCCAGCATTTT. This encodes CASSLISGQPQHF.

The genes are TRBV19 and TRBJ1-1, with unresolved D. The ends were cut back, 3 bases at V and 6 bases at J, with 5 bases in the middle. Per germline, CDR1 LNHDA and CDR2 SQIVND (reference sequence). The CDR3 contains 11 residues. CDR3 in amino acids: CASSILAEAFF. The DNA for the CDR3 is TGTGCCAGTAGTATTTTGGCTGAAGCTTTCTTT. Looking up the rest from reference TRBV19 and TRBJ1-1 gives the full variable domain: DGGITQSPKYLFRKEGQNVTLSCEQNLNHDAMYWYRQDPGQGLRLIYYSQIVNDFQKGDIAEGYSVSREKKESFPLTVTSAQKNPTAFYLCASSILAEAFFGQGTRLTVV.

The chain joins TRBV7-9 to TRBJ1-6; possible D gene TRBD1, 5 bases. The CDR3 runs to 15 residues. V lost 0 bases and J lost 5, with 8 bases in between. From germline, CDR1 is SEHNR and CDR2 FQNEAQ (reference sequence). CDR3 nucleotides: TGTGCCAGCAGCTTAGCGGGACCCGATAATTCACCCCTCCACTTT. Protein sequence: CASSLAGPDNSPLHF.

The rearrangement joins TRBV19 to TRBJ2-2, with D possibly TRBD1 on 5 matching bases. CDR1 is LNHDA and CDR2 is SQIVND in the germline V gene (reference sequence). V was trimmed by 6 bases and J by 1 base, leaving 12 bases between them. The CDR3 loop spans 15 amino acids. CDR3 sequence: CASRKKTVNTGELFF. For the CDR3, the DNA is TGTGCCAGTAGGAAGAAGACAGTGAACACCGGGGAGCTGTTTTTT.